Following are 14 T cell receptor beta chains from one sample sequenced in a study of T-cell memory formation after mild COVID-19. TCRdb reprocessed the 5' RACE reads with MiXCR, giving one entry per CDR3 protein. This table holds around 200,000 distinct CDR3 sequences, more than 8% found once. Sample: PBMCs or a T cell subset sorted from them (not recorded which). All receptors derive from a young man who had mild COVID-19 (a few samples of this study predate the infection). Cell type and time point are not known.

The CDR3 reads CASSTWTNNEQFF. The CDR3 nucleotides read TGTGCCAGCAGTACTTGGACAAACAATGAGCAGTTCTTC. V and J are TRBV2 and TRBJ2-1; a weak D match, TRBD1 (5 bases). The germline gives CDR1 SNHLY, CDR2 FYNNEI. The ends were cut back, 5 bases at V and 5 bases at J, with 10 bases in the middle. This CDR3 is built from 13 residues.

This clonotype was counted only a few times. The chain employs TRBV20-1 and TRBJ2-7, with 10 bases lining up with TRBD1. This CDR3 has 13 amino acids. Trimming took 5 bases from V and 4 from J; bases not matched to a gene: 5. Germline CDR1 and CDR2: DFQATT and SNEGSKA (reference sequence). The DNA for the CDR3 is TGCAGTGCTCGACGGGACAGGGGTTACGAGCAGTACTTC. Translating gives CSARRDRGYEQYF.

This clonotype was observed a few times. The chain employs TRBV18 and TRBJ2-7; 9 bases are a match to TRBD1. The CDR3 runs 13 residues. V dropped 5 bases and J dropped 7; count of bases not matched to a gene: 6. Germline loops: CDR1 KGHSH, CDR2 LQKENI. This CDR3 reads CASSDLGQGEQYV. The DNA for the CDR3 is TGTGCCAGCTCAGATTTGGGACAGGGTGAGCAGTACGTC.

This clonotype appeared many times. The chain is built from TRBV29-1 and TRBJ2-3, with a possible D match to TRBD2 (7 bases). This CDR3 is 14 amino acids long. The germline V gene encodes CDR1 SQVTM and CDR2 ANQGSEA. The germline V and J ends were trimmed by 1 base and 2 bases, with 10 bases remaining between them. CDR3 sequence reads: CSVEGGGHTDTQYF. As DNA, the CDR3 is TGCAGCGTTGAAGGCGGGGGACACACAGATACGCAGTATTTT.

The rearrangement joins TRBV5-6 to TRBJ2-5, with TRBD1 matching over 9 bases. Germline V gene data show CDR1 as SGHDT and CDR2 as YYEEEE. The CDR3 sequence is 16 residues long. The V and J ends lost 5 bases and 5 bases, in that order; junction bases with no gene match: 13. CDR3 in amino acids: CASRRRLQGAGETQYF. The CDR3 DNA reads as TGTGCCAGCAGGCGGCGACTACAGGGGGCGGGTGAGACCCAGTACTTC.

The chain employs TRBV7-2 and TRBJ1-2; maybe TRBD1 (5 bases). Per germline, CDR1 SGHTA and CDR2 FQGNSA. Trimming cost V 2 bases and J 8 bases, with 12 bases left between them. The CDR3 has 13 residues. The CDR3 spells CASSLTTAEGYTF. For the CDR3, the DNA is TGTGCCAGCAGCTTAACGACAGCGGAGGGCTACACCTTC.

This clonotype has a handful of counts. The J gene is TRBJ1-2, the V gene TRBV6-5, with D possibly being TRBD1 (5 bases). This CDR3 is 14 amino acids long. V gave up 4 bases and J gave up 2 bases, with 11 bases separating them. Germline V CDR1 and CDR2: MNHEY, SVGAGI. Written as DNA, the CDR3 is TGTGCCAGCAGTTTTCTCTGGGGGAACTATGGCTACACCTTC. Translating gives CASSFLWGNYGYTF.

J is TRBJ2-7 and V is TRBV28; 8 bases align to TRBD2. This CDR3 contains 14 residues. CDR1 and CDR2 (germline): MDHEN, SYDVKM. V lost 6 bases and J lost 4; bases outside the gene matches: 8. For the CDR3, the DNA is TGTGCCAGCAGCCCCGGGGGGGAAGTATACGAGCAGTACGTC. This sequence encodes CASSPGGEVYEQYV.

This clonotype was observed a few times. The rearrangement uses TRBV5-6 and TRBJ2-1, with 11 bases fitting TRBD2. The germline gives CDR1 SGHDT, CDR2 YYEEEE. CDR3 length: 17 amino acids. The V segment lost 2 bases and the J segment 1 base; nucleotides outside the gene matches: 5. This CDR3 reads CASSLPSGGYSYNEQFF. In DNA form, the CDR3 reads TGTGCCAGCAGCTTACCTAGCGGGGGGTATTCCTACAATGAGCAGTTCTTC. Using reference TRBV5-6 and TRBJ2-1 for the parts outside the CDR3, the full variable domain is DAGVTQSPTHLIKTRGQQVTLRCSPKSGHDTVSWYQQALGQGPQFIFQYYEEEERQRGNFPDRFSGHQFPNYSSELNVNALLLGDSALYLCASSLPSGGYSYNEQFFGPGTRLTVL.

This clonotype came up a few times. The gene calls are TRBV27 and TRBJ1-1; no clear D. The CDR3 spans 13 residues. The germline gives CDR1 MNHEY, CDR2 SMNVEV (reference sequence). V was pared by 3 bases and J by 3 bases, with 8 bases between. CDR3 sequence (DNA): TGTGCCAGCAGTTTTAATCCCGACACTGAAGCTTTCTTT. Translated: CASSFNPDTEAFF.

Only a few counts were recorded for this clonotype. V usage is TRBV4-3 and J usage is TRBJ1-4; the D is unclear. The CDR3 length is 15 residues. The V gene lost 2 bases and the J gene lost 6 bases, with 13 bases spanning the gap. Germline-derived CDR1 and CDR2 are LGHNA and YSLEER. CDR3 coding DNA: TGCGCCAGCAGCCAACAGGACGGTCCCTATGAAAAACTGTTTTTT. Protein product: CASSQQDGPYEKLFF.

Many counts were recorded for this clonotype. CDR3 bases: TGCGCCAGCAGCTTGGACTGGCGGGAGCAGTTCTTC. Protein sequence: CASSLDWREQFF. The V call is TRBV5-1, the J call TRBJ2-1, with D unresolved. The length of the CDR3 is 12 residues. CDR1 and CDR2 from the germline V gene are SGHRS and YFSETQ. V was trimmed by 0 bases and J by 10 bases, leaving 8 bases between them.

The V gene is TRBV20-1, the J gene TRBJ2-5, with 15 bases fitting TRBD2. CDR3 length: 19 amino acids. Germline V lookup: CDR1 DFQATT, CDR2 SNEGSKA (reference sequence). J was trimmed by 2 bases and V by 1 base; bases with no gene match: 11. CDR3 loop: CSARGAPGLAGGSQETQYF. CDR3 nucleotides: TGCAGTGCTAGAGGCGCCCCCGGACTAGCGGGGGGGTCACAAGAGACCCAGTACTTC.

In this sample, this clonotype turned up many times. V and J are TRBV7-2 and TRBJ2-3, with D unresolved. This CDR3 spans 16 amino acids. Trimming cost V 1 base and J 1 base, with 12 bases left between them. The germline CDR1 and CDR2 sequences are SGHTA and FQGNSA. CDR3 residues: CASSLESHRRTDTQYF. In DNA, the CDR3 is TGTGCCAGCAGCTTAGAATCCCACAGACGCACAGATACGCAGTATTTT.